Listed below are T cell receptor beta chains from one sample, sequenced in a study of blood T cell repertoires in COVID-19. The assay was immunoSEQ multiplex PCR, and TCRdb's table has in-frame clones only and misses some. The data hold about 220,000 clones, with about 91% observed a single time. Material for sequencing was PBMCs or T cells enriched from blood (not recorded which). The receptors were sampled from a woman between 50 and 59 years old with acute COVID-19. Both conserved end residues are part of each CDR3. The D gene is left open where the match is weak.

>TRBJ1-1|TRBV5-4|TRBD1
TGTGCCAGCAGCTTGGTCACAGGGGCCACTGAAGCTTTCTTT
CASSLVTGATEAFF
>TRBJ2-1|TRBV27|.
TGTGCCAGCAGTTTCTATGATGAGCAGTTCTTC
CASSFYDEQFF
>TRBJ2-1|TRBV9|.
TGTGCCAGCAGCGCCGAATTGACAGGGGACTATTACAATGAGCAGTTCTTC
CASSAELTGDYYNEQFF
>TRBJ1-1|TRBV29-1|.
TGCAGCGTTGCGGCGGGGAACACTGAAGCTTTCTTT
CSVAAGNTEAFF
>TRBJ2-1|TRBV2|TRBD1
TGTGCCAGCAGGGGGGACAGGGATCCCTACAATGAGCAGTTCTTC
CASRGDRDPYNEQFF
>TRBJ2-2|TRBV7-3|.
TGTGCCAGCAGCCCGACAGCGAGGGGGGGCACCGGGGAGCTGTTTTTT
CASSPTARGGTGELFF
>TRBJ2-1|TRBV27|TRBD2
TGTGCCAGCAGTTTACTGGCTAGCGGGAGGCCTAGCTCCTACAATGAGCAGTTCTTC
CASSLLASGRPSSYNEQFF
>TRBJ2-3|TRBV27|TRBD2
TGTGCCAGCAGTGTGGCTGGGGGGGTGGGCACAGATACGCAGTATTTT
CASSVAGGVGTDTQYF
>TRBJ1-2|TRBV18|.
TGTGCCAGCTCACCAGTCCACAGGGTGAAGTCGAGGGACTATGGCTACACCTTC
CASSPVHRVKSRDYGYTF
>TRBJ2-1|TRBV19|TRBD2
TGTGCCAGTAGTGTCACTAGCGGGGGGCACAATGAGCAGTTCTTC
CASSVTSGGHNEQFF